This T cell receptor beta chain appears in the sequencing data of a study of cytotoxic CD8 clonotypes in ibrutinib-treated CLL. Study context: Among patients, about 25 responded partially and 2 completely; about 14 then stayed remitted and some 12 progressed after median approximately 72 months. Per sample, productive templates averaged 255,043 and productive rearrangements averaged roughly 91,000.

In the case of this clone: What it recognizes is unknown.

Study results and caveats: Elevated clonality accompanied ibrutinib response, with a return toward baseline values at progression.

Assay: immunoSEQ multiplex PCR; the TCRdb copy retains only in-frame clones and omits some. The sample has roughly 200,000 clones, about four fifths seen once. This CDR3 contains 14 residues. The V and J ends lost 8 bases and 1 base respectively, with 14 bases between them. Germline assignment: CDR1 MDHEN and CDR2 SYDVKM. This receptor was identified in a human donor with chronic lymphocytic leukemia. The genes are TRBV28 and TRBJ1-1; weak D call: TRBD1 (5 bases). This sample comprised PBMCs, obtained after 12 months of ibrutinib treatment. The DNA of the CDR3 is TGTGCCAGCGGGGGAATGAGGGCGAACACTGAAGCTTTCTTT. This encodes CASGGMRANTEAFF.